This T cell receptor beta chain was captured in a study of response to subunit inactivated influenza vaccine. The CDR3 is 14 residues long. The V end was cut by 4 bases, the J end by 2 bases, with 13 bases between. Germline lookup yields CDR1 SGHRS and CDR2 YFSETQ. TCRdb re-called the RT-PCR reads through MiXCR, storing one row per CDR3 protein. There are about 540,000 distinct CDR3 sequences in the sample; roughly a quarter occur only once, and about 3% lies in the top ten. General study points: The authors offered the suggestion that each seasonal influenza vaccination recruits few new T cells.

This clonotype was recorded many times. Its antigen is unknown. In addition, the sample was reused for a study of T cells expressing NK-cell markers. In that study: Making the TCR beta cDNA relied on 5'RACE template switching with UMIs. Beta-chain profiling covered CD3+CD56+NKG2C+, CD3+CD56+NKG2C- and CD3+CD56-NKG2C+ sorted subsets.

The chain carries TRBV5-1 and TRBJ2-7; D gene unclear. This sequence originates from a man between 50 and 59 years old who received an inactivated influenza vaccine. The input for sequencing was CD4+ T cells sorted from PBMCs, taken 11 to 12 days after vaccination. The CDR3, as DNA: TGCGCCAGCAGCCCCAATGTGCCACCCTACGAGCAGTACTTC. Protein: CASSPNVPPYEQYF.